Here is one T cell receptor beta chain with its context. The ends were cut back, 3 bases at V and 3 bases at J, with 9 bases in the middle. Per the germline V gene, CDR1 is MNHEY and CDR2 is SVGAGI. The CDR3 is 14 residues long. These data are taken from a study of blood T cell repertoires in COVID-19. At the level of the study: Sites across the United States, Italy and Spain contributed samples from acute and convalescent COVID-19.

In the study's own analysis: Nucleated cell counts were estimated from reference gene primer amplification. This table comes from immunoSEQ multiplex PCR, and its TCRdb copy is limited to in-frame clones, with some not included. Clone size and V and J calls were adopted from that table, with D and trimming inferred from the DNA. The sample records fewer than 250,000 clones, about 85% being singletons. Sample: peripheral blood. This rearrangement joins TRBV6-5 to TRBJ2-1; D unresolved. This receptor was taken from a middle-aged man with acute or convalescent COVID-19. Written as DNA, the CDR3 is TGTGCCAGCAGTTATTACGAGGACTACAATGAGCAGTTCTTC. It translates to CASSYYEDYNEQFF.